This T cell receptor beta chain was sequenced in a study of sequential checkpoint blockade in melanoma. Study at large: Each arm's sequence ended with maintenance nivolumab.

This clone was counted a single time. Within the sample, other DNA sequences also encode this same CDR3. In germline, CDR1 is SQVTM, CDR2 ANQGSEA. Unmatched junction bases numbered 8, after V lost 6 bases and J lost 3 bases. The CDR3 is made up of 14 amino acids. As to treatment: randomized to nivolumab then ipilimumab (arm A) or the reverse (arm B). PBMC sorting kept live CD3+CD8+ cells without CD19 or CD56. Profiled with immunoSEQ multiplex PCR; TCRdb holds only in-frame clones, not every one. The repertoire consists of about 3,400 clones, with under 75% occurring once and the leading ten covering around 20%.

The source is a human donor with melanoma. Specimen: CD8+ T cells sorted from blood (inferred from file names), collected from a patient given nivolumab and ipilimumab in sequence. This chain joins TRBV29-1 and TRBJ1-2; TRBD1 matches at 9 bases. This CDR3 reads CSVTGGDGDYGYTF. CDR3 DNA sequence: TGCAGCGTGACAGGGGGTGATGGGGACTATGGCTACACCTTC.